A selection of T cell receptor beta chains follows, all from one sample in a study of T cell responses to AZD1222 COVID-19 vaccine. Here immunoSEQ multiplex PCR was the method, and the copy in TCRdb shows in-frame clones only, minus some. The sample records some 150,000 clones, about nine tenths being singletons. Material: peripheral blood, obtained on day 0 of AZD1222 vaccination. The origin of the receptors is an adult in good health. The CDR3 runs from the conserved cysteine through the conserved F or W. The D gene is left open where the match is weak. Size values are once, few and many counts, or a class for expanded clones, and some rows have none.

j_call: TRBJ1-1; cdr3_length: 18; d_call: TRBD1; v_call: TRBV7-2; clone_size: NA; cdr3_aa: CASSLANLIGTGGTEAFF; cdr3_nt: TGTGCCAGCAGCTTAGCAAATTTAATAGGGACAGGGGGAACTGAAGCTTTCTTT
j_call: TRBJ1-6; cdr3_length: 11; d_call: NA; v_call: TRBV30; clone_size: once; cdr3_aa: CAWSVIPPLHF; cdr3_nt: TGTGCCTGGAGTGTAATTCCACCCCTCCACTTT
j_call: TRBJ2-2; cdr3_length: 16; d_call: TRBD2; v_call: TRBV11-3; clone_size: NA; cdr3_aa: CASSQSRGWDTGELFF; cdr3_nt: TGTGCCAGCAGCCAATCGCGGGGGTGGGACACCGGGGAGCTGTTTTTT
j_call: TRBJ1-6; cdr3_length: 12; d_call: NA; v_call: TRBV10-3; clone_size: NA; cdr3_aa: CAISELEAPLHF; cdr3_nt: TGTGCCATCAGTGAGTTGGAGGCACCCCTCCACTTT
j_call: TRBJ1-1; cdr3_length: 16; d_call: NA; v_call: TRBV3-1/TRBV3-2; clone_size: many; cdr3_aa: CASSQGAGHKNTEAFF; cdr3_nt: TGTGCCAGCAGCCAAGGCGCGGGACACAAGAACACTGAAGCTTTCTTT
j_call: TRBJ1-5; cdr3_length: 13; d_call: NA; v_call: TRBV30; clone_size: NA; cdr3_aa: CAWSVLGPQPQHF; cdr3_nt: TGTGCCTGGAGTGTGTTAGGGCCCCAGCCCCAGCATTTT
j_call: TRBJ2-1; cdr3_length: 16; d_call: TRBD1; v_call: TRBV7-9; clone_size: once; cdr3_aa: CASSRPGTGADNEQFF; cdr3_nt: TGTGCCAGCAGCCGACCCGGGACAGGGGCGGACAATGAGCAGTTCTTC
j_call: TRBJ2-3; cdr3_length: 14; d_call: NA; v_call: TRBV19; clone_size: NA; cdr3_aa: CASSIDLLRDTQYF; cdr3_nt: TGTGCCAGTAGTATAGATCTACTGAGGGATACGCAGTATTTT
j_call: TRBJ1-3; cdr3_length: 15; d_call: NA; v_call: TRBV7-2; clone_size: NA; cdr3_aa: CASSSEGRSGNTIYF; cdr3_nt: TGTGCCAGCAGCTCCGAGGGTCGCTCTGGAAACACCATATATTTT
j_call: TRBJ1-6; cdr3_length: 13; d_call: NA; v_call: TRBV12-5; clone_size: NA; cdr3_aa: CASGLGGGSPLHF; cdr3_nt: TGTGCTAGTGGTCTTGGTGGGGGATCACCCCTCCACTTT
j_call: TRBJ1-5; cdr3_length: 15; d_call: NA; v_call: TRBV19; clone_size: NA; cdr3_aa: CASRTTMLSNQPQHF; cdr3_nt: TGTGCCAGTAGGACTACAATGCTTAGCAATCAGCCCCAGCATTTT
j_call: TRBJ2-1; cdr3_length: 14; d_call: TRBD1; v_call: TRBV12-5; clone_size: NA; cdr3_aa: CASVPGTGDNEQFF; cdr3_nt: TGTGCTAGTGTTCCCGGGACAGGCGACAATGAGCAGTTCTTC
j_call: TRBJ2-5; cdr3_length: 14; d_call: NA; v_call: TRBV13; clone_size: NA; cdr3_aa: CASSLGLTGGTQYF; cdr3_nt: TGTGCCAGCAGCTTAGGTTTGACAGGCGGGACCCAGTACTTC
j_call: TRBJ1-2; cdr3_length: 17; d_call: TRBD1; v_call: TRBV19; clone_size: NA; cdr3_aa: CASSITGGTGGSYGYTF; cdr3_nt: TGTGCCAGTAGTATAACAGGGGGCACGGGGGGTTCCTATGGCTACACCTTC
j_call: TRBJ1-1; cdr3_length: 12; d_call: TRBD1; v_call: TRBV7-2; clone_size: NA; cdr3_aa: CASSDRVTEAFF; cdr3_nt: TGTGCCAGCAGTGACAGGGTCACTGAAGCTTTCTTT
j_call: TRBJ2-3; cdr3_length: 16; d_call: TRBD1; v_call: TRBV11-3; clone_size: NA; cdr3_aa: CASRGPSRGLGDTQYF; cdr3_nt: TGTGCCAGCAGGGGGCCCTCCAGGGGGTTAGGGGATACGCAGTATTTT
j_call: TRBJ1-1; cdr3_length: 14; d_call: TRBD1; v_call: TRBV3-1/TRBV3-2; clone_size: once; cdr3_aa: CASGGRQGATEAFF; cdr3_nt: TGTGCCAGCGGAGGACGACAGGGAGCCACTGAAGCTTTCTTT
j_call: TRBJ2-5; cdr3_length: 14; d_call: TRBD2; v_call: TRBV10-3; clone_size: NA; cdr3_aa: CAISVRGRDETQYF; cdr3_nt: TGTGCCATCAGTGTTCGCGGGAGGGATGAGACCCAGTACTTC
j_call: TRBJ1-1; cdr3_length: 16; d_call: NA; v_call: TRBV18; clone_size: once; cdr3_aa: CASSPPITGVRTEAFF; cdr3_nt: TGTGCCAGCTCACCACCTATCACGGGGGTGCGCACTGAAGCTTTCTTT
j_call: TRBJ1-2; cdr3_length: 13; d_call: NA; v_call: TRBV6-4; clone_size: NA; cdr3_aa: CASSEWGGYGYTF; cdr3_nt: TGTGCCAGCAGTGAATGGGGTGGCTATGGCTACACCTTC
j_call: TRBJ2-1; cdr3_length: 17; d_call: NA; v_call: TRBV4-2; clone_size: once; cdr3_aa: CASSPGTGPPEGNEQFF; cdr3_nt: TGTGCCAGCAGCCCCGGCACCGGGCCCCCCGAGGGTAATGAGCAGTTCTTC
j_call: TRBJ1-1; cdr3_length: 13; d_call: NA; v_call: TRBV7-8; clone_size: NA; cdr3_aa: CASSSRVDTEAFF; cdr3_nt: TGTGCCAGCAGCTCACGGGTGGACACTGAAGCTTTCTTT
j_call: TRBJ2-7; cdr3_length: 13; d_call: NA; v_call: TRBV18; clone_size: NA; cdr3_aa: CASSSQPSYEQYF; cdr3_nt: TGTGCCAGCTCAAGCCAGCCCTCCTACGAGCAGTACTTC
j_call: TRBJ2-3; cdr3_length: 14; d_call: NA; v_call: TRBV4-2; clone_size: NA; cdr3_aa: CASSQEQEVDTQYF; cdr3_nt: TGTGCCAGCAGCCAAGAGCAGGAGGTGGATACGCAGTATTTT